The 19 T cell receptor beta chains listed next were all sequenced from one sample in a study of vaccination and CD4 T cells after COVID-19. Antigens for these TCRs are unknown. Treatment described: roughly nine-day PBMC culture with coronavirus spike peptide pools or control peptides (ViraFEST assay). Sequenced with the Oncomine TCR Beta short-read assay was DNA taken from cultured CD4+ T cells. Each CDR3 protein gets one entry after TCRdb re-called the PCR reads with MiXCR. The table lists about 26,000 distinct CDR3 sequences, about 39% of them singletons, with approximately 11% in the top ten. Sequenced sample: CD4+ T cells from blood, cultured in vitro. The source is a human donor who had recovered from COVID-19.

This sequence joins TRBV4-2 and TRBJ1-2; 9 bases align to TRBD1. CDR3 length: 13 amino acids. Germline trimming cut 6 bases from V and 8 bases from J; bases unmatched to any gene: 7. Germline V lookup: CDR1 LGHNA, CDR2 YNFKEQ. The CDR3 sequence is CASRPGQGEGYTF. The CDR3 DNA follows: TGTGCCAGCAGACCGGGACAGGGAGAGGGCTACACCTTC.

The chain uses TRBV7-2 and TRBJ2-2, with TRBD2 as a possible D gene (5 bases). CDR1 and CDR2 from the germline V gene are SGHTA and FQGNSA. The CDR3 is made up of 15 amino acids. V dropped 0 bases and J dropped 6 bases, with 11 bases sitting between them. Here the CDR3 DNA reads TGTGCCAGCAGCTTAGCTACTAGTGGCGCCGGGGAGCTGTTTTTT. Translation: CASSLATSGAGELFF.

The rearrangement links TRBV24-1 to TRBJ1-2, with a weak D call TRBD1 (6 bases). CDR1 KGHDR and CDR2 SFDVKD come from the germline V gene. Trimming removed 4 bases from V and 4 bases from J, with 18 bases in between. The CDR3 is 16 residues long. The CDR3, as DNA: TGTGCCACCAGTGAGCCTACCACTACAGGGTTCTATGGCTACACCTTC. As protein: CATSEPTTTGFYGYTF.

V gene TRBV10-3 combines with J gene TRBJ2-3; D is tentatively TRBD1 or TRBD2 (5 bases each). Germline V gives CDR1 ENHRY, CDR2 SYGVKD. The V end was cut by 2 bases, the J end by 2 bases, with 11 bases between. This CDR3 spans 15 amino acids. CDR3 residues: CAISERGAVTDTQYF. The CDR3 DNA is TGTGCCATCAGTGAGAGGGGAGCGGTCACAGATACGCAGTATTTT.

V and J are TRBV5-1 and TRBJ2-1; D may correspond to TRBD1 or TRBD2 (6 bases each). The CDR3 extends over 17 amino acids. V was cut by 0 bases and J by 5 bases, with 18 bases left in between. Germline V gives CDR1 SGHRS, CDR2 YFSETQ. The DNA for the CDR3 is TGCGCCAGCAGCTTGGTGGGGGGCTTCGGGGTCGACAATGAGCAGTTCTTC. Translating it yields CASSLVGGFGVDNEQFF.

This clonotype was counted between two and nine times. V usage is TRBV25-1 and J usage is TRBJ2-1, with 9 bases matching TRBD1. Germline CDR1 MGHDK, CDR2 SYGVNS. The length of the CDR3 is 14 residues. Germline trimming cut 6 bases from V and 4 bases from J; bases unmatched to any gene: 4. The CDR3 loop reads CASSAGTGYNEQFF. Here the CDR3 DNA reads TGTGCCAGCAGCGCCGGGACAGGGTACAATGAGCAGTTCTTC.

The chain is built from TRBV20-1 and TRBJ2-1, with a possible D match to TRBD2 (6 bases). V lost 6 bases, J lost 6 bases, and 15 bases lay in between. Germline CDR1 reads DFQATT; CDR2 reads SNEGSKA (reference sequence). The CDR3 totals 13 residues. CDR3: CSAARERGNEQFF. CDR3 nucleotides: TGCAGTGCGGCACGGGAGAGGGGCAATGAGCAGTTCTTC.

This clonotype was counted between two and nine times. The genes are TRBV7-8 and TRBJ1-1, with D perhaps TRBD1 (5 bases). Trimming cost V 5 bases and J 3 bases, with 13 bases left between them. Germline values: CDR1 SGHVS, CDR2 FQNEAQ. The CDR3 extends over 14 amino acids. CDR3: CASSPEWGDTEAFF. The CDR3 coding sequence is TGTGCCAGCAGCCCAGAGTGGGGGGACACTGAAGCTTTCTTT.

This rearrangement joins TRBV20-1 to TRBJ1-4; TRBD1 might be the D (5 bases). With 3 bases removed from V and 3 bases from J, the gap between germline ends came to 17 bases. Germline values: CDR1 DFQATT, CDR2 SNEGSKA (reference sequence). This CDR3 is built from 16 residues. The CDR3 bases are TGCAGTGCTAGTCCCCCCAGGAGGGGCTCTAATGAAAAACTGTTTTTT. It encodes CSASPPRRGSNEKLFF.

This clonotype was observed a handful of times. The rearrangement joins TRBV7-2 to TRBJ2-6; D gene unclear. Between the trimmed V and J ends, which lost 1 base and 1 base, there was a span of 2 bases. Germline assignment: CDR1 SGHTA and CDR2 FQGNSA. CDR3 length equals 14 residues. The CDR3 reads CASSLGSGANVLTF. The DNA of the CDR3 is TGTGCCAGCAGCTTAGGATCTGGGGCCAACGTCCTGACTTTC.

The J gene is TRBJ2-7, the V gene TRBV21-1; the D call TRBD2 from the table was never checked on the DNA. TRBV21-1 corresponds to a pseudogene. The CDR3 length is 15 residues. The CDR3 is CASSKRPPPLYEQYF. DNA of the CDR3: TGTGCCAGCAGCAAAAGGCCGCCTCCACTCTACGAGCAGTACTTC.

This clonotype was detected only a few times. This rearrangement joins TRBV20-1 to TRBJ2-7, with 7 bases identical to TRBD1. Germline V lookup: CDR1 DFQATT, CDR2 SNEGSKA (reference sequence). The CDR3 is 14 amino acids. V was clipped by 6 bases and J by 2 bases; unmatched bases: 10. The CDR3 loop is CSAPHRGQPYEQYF. CDR3 nucleotide sequence: TGCAGTGCACCCCACAGGGGTCAGCCCTACGAGCAGTACTTC.

This chain joins TRBV5-5 and TRBJ1-5; D is uncertain. Germline CDR1 and CDR2: SGHKS and YYEKEE (reference sequence). The CDR3 has 16 residues. V gave up 4 bases and J gave up 5 bases, with 19 bases separating them. The CDR3 sequence: CASSIRAGLKDQPQHF. CDR3 DNA: TGTGCCAGCAGCATCCGGGCCGGCTTGAAAGATCAGCCCCAGCATTTT.

This chain connects TRBV9 to TRBJ1-1, with a weak D call TRBD1 (5 bases). V was clipped by 2 bases and J by 1 base, with 9 bases between them. Germline V lookup: CDR1 SGDLS, CDR2 YYNGEE. CDR3 length: 14 residues. CDR3 sequence reads: CASSVMGGNTEAFF. DNA of the CDR3: TGTGCCAGCAGCGTCATGGGGGGGAACACTGAAGCTTTCTTT.

This chain joins TRBV6-2 or TRBV6-3 and TRBJ2-1; 8 bases map to TRBD2. Germline CDR1 MNHEY, CDR2 SVGEGT. This CDR3 is 14 amino acids long. Losses at the gene ends were 4 bases for V and 6 bases for J; bases not matched to a gene: 5. CDR3 sequence: CASSSSGSPNEQFF. CDR3 DNA: TGTGCCAGCAGTTCGAGCGGGAGCCCCAATGAGCAGTTCTTC.

V usage is TRBV21-1 and J usage is TRBJ2-2; the DNA was not used to check the table's D call, TRBD1. TRBV21-1 is shown as a pseudogene. The CDR3 has 15 amino acids. This CDR3 reads CASSKGWGHTGELFF. CDR3 coding DNA: TGTGCCAGCAGCAAAGGGTGGGGGCACACCGGGGAGCTGTTTTTT.

This clonotype has a single count. This rearrangement joins TRBV24-1 to TRBJ1-5; no firm D call. The CDR3 runs to 13 residues. V shed 4 bases and J shed 6 bases, with 9 bases lying between them. The germline V gene has CDR1 KGHDR and CDR2 SFDVKD. This CDR3 is CATSEGPLQPQHF. The CDR3 bases are TGTGCCACCAGTGAGGGTCCTCTTCAGCCCCAGCATTTT.

By its share, this clonotype is medium-sized. The chain couples TRBV7-2 to TRBJ2-6; TRBD2 is a possible D gene (6 bases). The germline V and J ends were trimmed by 5 bases and 2 bases, with 10 bases remaining between them. The germline gives CDR1 SGHTA, CDR2 FQGNSA. The CDR3 sequence is 15 residues long. The CDR3: CASSPWGAGANVLTF. Here the CDR3 DNA reads TGTGCCAGCAGCCCCTGGGGGGCTGGGGCCAACGTCCTGACTTTC.

About this clonotype: Sequence at one end of the junction differs from germline and may be a read error. The rearrangement uses TRBV7-2 and TRBJ1-1, with D perhaps TRBD1 (5 bases). CDR1 is SGHTA and CDR2 is FQGNSA in the germline V gene. The CDR3 runs 15 residues. In nucleotides, the CDR3 is TGTGCCAGCAGACGAATCCCGACAGATAGATTTGAATCTTTCTTT. Amino acid sequence: CASRRIPTDRFESFF.